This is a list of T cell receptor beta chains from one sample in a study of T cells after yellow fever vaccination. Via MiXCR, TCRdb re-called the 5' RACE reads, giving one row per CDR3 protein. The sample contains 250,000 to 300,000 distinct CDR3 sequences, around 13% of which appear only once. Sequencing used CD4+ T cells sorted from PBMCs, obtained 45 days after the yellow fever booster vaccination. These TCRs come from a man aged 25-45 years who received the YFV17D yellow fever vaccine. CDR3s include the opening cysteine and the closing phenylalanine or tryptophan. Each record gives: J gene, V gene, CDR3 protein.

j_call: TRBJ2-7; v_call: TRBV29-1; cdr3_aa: CSVGIYEQYF
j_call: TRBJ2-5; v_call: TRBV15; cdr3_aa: CATSRIGSGETQYF
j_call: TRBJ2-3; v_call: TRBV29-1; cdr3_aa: CSDLQGRDTQYF
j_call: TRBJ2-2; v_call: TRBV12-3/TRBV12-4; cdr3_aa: CASRGSGTGELFF
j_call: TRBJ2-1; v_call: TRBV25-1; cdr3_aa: CASSEEKGYNEQFF
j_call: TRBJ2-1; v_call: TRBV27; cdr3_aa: CASSLGNVASYNEQFF
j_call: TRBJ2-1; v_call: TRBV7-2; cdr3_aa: CASSQVGVTGEQFF
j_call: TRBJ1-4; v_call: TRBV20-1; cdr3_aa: CSARDPRGWEKLFF
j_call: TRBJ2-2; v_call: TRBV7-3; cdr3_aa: CASRRGLAGGSGELFF
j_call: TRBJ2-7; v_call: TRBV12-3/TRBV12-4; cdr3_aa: CASSLAPLVDEQYF
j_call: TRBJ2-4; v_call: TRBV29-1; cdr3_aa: CSVERGGIQYF
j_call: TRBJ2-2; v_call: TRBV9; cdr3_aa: CASSVAPTGTGELFF
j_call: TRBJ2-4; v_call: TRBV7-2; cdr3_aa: CASSLVSGGGGYIQYF
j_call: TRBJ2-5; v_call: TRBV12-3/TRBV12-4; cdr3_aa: CASSLQENRETQYF
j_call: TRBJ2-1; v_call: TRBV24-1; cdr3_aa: CATAGQGAHEQFF
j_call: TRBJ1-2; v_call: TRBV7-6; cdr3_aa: CASSPGGQGAAYGYTF
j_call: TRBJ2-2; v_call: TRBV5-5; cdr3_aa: CASSSKGNTGELFF
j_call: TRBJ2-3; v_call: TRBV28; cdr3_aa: CASSPLPSGSSTQYF
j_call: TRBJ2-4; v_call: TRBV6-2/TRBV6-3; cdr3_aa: CASRDLAGASDIQYF
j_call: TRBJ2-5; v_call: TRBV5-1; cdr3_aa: CASQGLVQETQYF
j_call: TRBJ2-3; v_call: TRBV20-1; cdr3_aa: CSGGRTHQDTQYF
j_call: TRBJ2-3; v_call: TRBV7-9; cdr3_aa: CASSLGIAADTQYF
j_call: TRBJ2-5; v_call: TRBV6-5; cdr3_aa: CASRMTQETQYF
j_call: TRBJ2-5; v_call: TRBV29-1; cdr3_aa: CSAEAGGETQYF
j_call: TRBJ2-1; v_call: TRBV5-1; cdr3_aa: CASSPDAVYNEQFF
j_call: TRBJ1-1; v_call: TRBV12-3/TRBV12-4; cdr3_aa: CASTDGVRGGSTEAFF
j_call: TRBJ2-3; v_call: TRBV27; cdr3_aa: CASSLGGLIKDTQYF
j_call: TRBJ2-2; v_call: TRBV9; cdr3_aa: CASSDPGITGELFF